Following are 12 T cell receptor beta chains from one sample sequenced in a study of human T cells and chemical hapten exposure. Using its own MiXCR run on the RACE reads, TCRdb lists one record per CDR3 protein. The table shows approximately 79,000 distinct CDR3 sequences, with 10% occurring only once. The time point: patch test 1, 2 weeks after DPC sensitization. The treatment here: therapeutic diphenylcyclopropenone sensitization with weekly scalp DPC. Sequencing used whole blood, obtained in connection with sensitization to the hapten diphenylcyclopropenone (DPC). The origin of the receptors is a woman aged 50 to 65 with alopecia areata. Some clones in this sample may be carry-over from other donors' samples.

This chain links TRBV18 with TRBJ1-1, with 9 bases matching TRBD1. Germline lookup yields CDR1 KGHSH and CDR2 LQKENI. V was clipped by 1 base and J by 6 bases; unmatched bases: 6. This CDR3 is 15 amino acids long. DNA for the CDR3: TGTGCCAGCTCACCACTGGGACAGGGAGGGGCTGAAGCTTTCTTT. Amino acids: CASSPLGQGGAEAFF.

This clonotype was observed a few times. This chain connects TRBV6-2 or TRBV6-3 to TRBJ1-5; TRBD1 agrees at 7 bases. J was trimmed by 8 bases and V by 4 bases; bases with no gene match: 8. CDR1 and CDR2 from the germline V gene are MNHEY and SVGEGT. CDR3 length equals 14 residues. CDR3 nucleotides: TGTGCCAGCAGTTTCCAGGGGGAGTCGGAGCCCCAGCATTTT. It encodes CASSFQGESEPQHF.

This clonotype was counted between two and nine times. The chain carries TRBV6-6 and TRBJ2-3, with D tentatively TRBD2 (5 bases). V lost 8 bases and J 4 bases, leaving 16 bases between the germline ends. The CDR3 spans 14 residues. CDR1 is MNHNY and CDR2 is SVGAGI in the germline V gene (reference sequence). In nucleotides, the CDR3 is TGTGCCAGCCAAACGGGGTCACGGTCAGATACGCAGTATTTT. Amino acids: CASQTGSRSDTQYF.

The chain couples TRBV5-6 to TRBJ1-5; 10 nucleotides match TRBD1. Trimming at V came to 3 bases and at J to 0 bases, leaving 18 bases not matched to a gene. Germline loops: CDR1 SGHDT, CDR2 YYEEEE. The CDR3 totals 21 residues. CDR3 amino acids: CASSSRRRDRGHKYSNQPQHF. In nucleotides, the CDR3 is TGTGCCAGCAGCTCTAGGAGGCGGGACAGGGGCCACAAATATAGCAATCAGCCCCAGCATTTT.

This clonotype was recorded many times. V usage is TRBV7-6 and J usage is TRBJ2-1, with 8 bases lining up with TRBD2. Unmatched junction bases numbered 12, after V lost 5 bases and J lost 9 bases. This CDR3 spans 15 amino acids. CDR1 is SGHVS, CDR2 FNYEAQ, per germline. The DNA for the CDR3 is TGTGCCAGCAGCCTAGTGGGACTAGGACGAAGTGAGCAGTTCTTC. Translating gives CASSLVGLGRSEQFF.

The chain couples TRBV6-6 to TRBJ2-3, with TRBD2 matching 9 bases. Germline lookup yields CDR1 MNHNY and CDR2 SVGAGI (reference sequence). J gave up 0 bases and V 0 bases, and 1 base lay outside the gene matches. There are 16 residues in the CDR3. The CDR3 DNA is TGTGCCAGCAGTTACTCGACTAGCGGTAGCACAGATACGCAGTATTTT. This codes for CASSYSTSGSTDTQYF.

The CDR3 here is CASSLADRYNQPQHF. CDR3 nucleotide sequence: TGTGCCAGCAGTTTAGCGGACAGGTACAATCAGCCCCAGCATTTT. The chain links TRBV28 to TRBJ1-5; 7 nucleotides match TRBD1. After removal of 2 bases from V and 3 bases from J, the junction contained 4 bases not matched to a gene. The CDR3 covers 15 residues. The germline V gene encodes CDR1 MDHEN and CDR2 SYDVKM.

This clonotype was recorded a few times. The chain recombines TRBV12-3 or TRBV12-4 with TRBJ2-5; 7 bases fit TRBD2. Unmatched junction bases numbered 10, after V lost 10 bases and J lost 5 bases. This CDR3 is 13 amino acids long. The CDR3 bases are TGTGCCACCTCAGACGGCGGGAGTGAGACCCAGTACTTC. It encodes CATSDGGSETQYF.

The J gene is TRBJ1-2, the V gene TRBV7-2; 7 bases line up with TRBD1. V lost 5 bases, J lost 2 bases, and 2 bases stayed unmatched. In germline, CDR1 is SGHTA, CDR2 FQGNSA. The CDR3 has 13 amino acids. CDR3 nucleotide sequence: TGTGCCAGCAGCGAGGGACAGAACTATGGCTACACCTTC. Translated, it gives CASSEGQNYGYTF. The full variable domain, rest sourced from reference TRBV7-2 and TRBJ1-2, is GAGVSQSPSNKVTEKGKDVELRCDPISGHTALYWYRQSLGQGLEFLIYFQGNSAPDKSGLPSDRFSAERTGGSVSTLTIQRTQQEDSAVYLCASSEGQNYGYTFGSGTRLTVV.

This chain uses TRBV18 with TRBJ1-5; TRBD1 agrees at 7 bases. This CDR3 spans 14 amino acids. J was trimmed by 5 bases and V by 5 bases; bases with no gene match: 6. In germline, CDR1 is KGHSH, CDR2 LQKENI. CDR3 loop: CASSEGAGHQPQHF. For the CDR3, the DNA is TGTGCCAGCTCAGAGGGGGCAGGACATCAGCCCCAGCATTTT. The entire variable domain, with the rest obtained from reference TRBV18 and TRBJ1-5, is as follows: NAGVMQNPRHLVRRRGQEARLRCSPMKGHSHVYWYRQLPEEGLKFMVYLQKENIIDESGMPKERFSAEFPKEGPSILRIQQVVRGDSAAYFCASSEGAGHQPQHFGDGTRLSIL.

This clonotype was seen at least ten times. J is TRBJ1-1 and V is TRBV12-3 or TRBV12-4; unclear D gene. The CDR3 runs 13 residues. Trimming pared 5 bases from V and 3 bases from J, leaving 10 bases between. The CDR3, as DNA: TGTGCCAGCAGTGCCCATGGGTACACTGAAGCTTTCTTT. Residues: CASSAHGYTEAFF.

This clonotype was seen more than once but under ten times. This chain connects TRBV6-1 to TRBJ2-1, with 10 bases fitting TRBD2. Germline values: CDR1 MNHNS, CDR2 SASEGT. With V trimmed by 7 bases and J by 6 bases, 9 bases remained unmatched. The CDR3 is 15 amino acids. The CDR3 DNA reads TGTGCCAGCATGACCGGACTAGCGGTCTCCAATGAGCAGTTCTTC. Amino acids: CASMTGLAVSNEQFF.